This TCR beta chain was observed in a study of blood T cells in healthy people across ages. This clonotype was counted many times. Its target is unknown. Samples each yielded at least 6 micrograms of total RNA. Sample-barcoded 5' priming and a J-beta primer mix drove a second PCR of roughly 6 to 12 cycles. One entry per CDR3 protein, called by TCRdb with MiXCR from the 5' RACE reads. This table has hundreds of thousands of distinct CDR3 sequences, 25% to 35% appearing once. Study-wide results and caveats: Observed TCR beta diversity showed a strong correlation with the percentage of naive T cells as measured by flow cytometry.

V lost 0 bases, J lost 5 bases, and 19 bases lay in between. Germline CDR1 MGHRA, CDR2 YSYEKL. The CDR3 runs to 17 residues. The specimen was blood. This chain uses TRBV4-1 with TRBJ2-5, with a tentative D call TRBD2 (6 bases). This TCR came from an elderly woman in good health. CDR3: CASSQEGGLAAGETQYF. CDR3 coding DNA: TGCGCCAGCAGCCAAGAAGGTGGCCTAGCTGCGGGGGAGACCCAGTACTTC.